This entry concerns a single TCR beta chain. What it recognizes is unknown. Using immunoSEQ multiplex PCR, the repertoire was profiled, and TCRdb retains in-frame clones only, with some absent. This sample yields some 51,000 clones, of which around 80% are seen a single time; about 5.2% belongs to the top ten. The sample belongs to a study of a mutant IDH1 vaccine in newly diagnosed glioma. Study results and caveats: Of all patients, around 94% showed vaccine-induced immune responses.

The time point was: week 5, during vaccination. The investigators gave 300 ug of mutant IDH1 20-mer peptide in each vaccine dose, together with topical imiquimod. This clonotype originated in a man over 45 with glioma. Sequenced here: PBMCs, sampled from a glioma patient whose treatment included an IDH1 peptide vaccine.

This chain's CDR3 is CAWSPLGQTTYNEQFF. The CDR3 nucleotides are TGTGCCTGGAGCCCTCTTGGACAGACGACATACAATGAGCAGTTCTTC. This rearrangement joins TRBV30 to TRBJ2-1, with D perhaps matching TRBD1 (6 bases). Germline CDR1 GTSNPN, CDR2 SVGIG (reference sequence). Trimming stripped 3 bases from V and 4 bases from J, with 19 bases between. The CDR3 runs 16 residues.